The 13 T cell receptor beta chains reported below all come from one sample, sequenced in a study of blood T cell repertoires in COVID-19. Sequencing was performed with immunoSEQ multiplex PCR; in TCRdb, only in-frame clones are kept and a portion is missing. The sample lists roughly 120,000 clones; approximately 84% were seen once. Sequences were obtained from peripheral blood. These receptors came from a man in his 70s with active or convalescent COVID-19.

The chain uses TRBV11-2 and TRBJ1-6; no reliable D call. From germline, CDR1 is SGHAT and CDR2 FQNNGV. The V end was cut by 3 bases, the J end by 9 bases, with 9 bases between. The CDR3 runs to 13 residues. CDR3 amino acids: CASSFSGGSPLHF. The CDR3 DNA reads TGTGCCAGCAGCTTTTCAGGTGGTTCACCCCTCCACTTT. Full variable domain (rest looked up from reference TRBV11-2 and TRBJ1-6): EAGVAQSPRYKIIEKRQSVAFWCNPISGHATLYWYQQILGQGPKLLIQFQNNGVVDDSQLPKDRFSAERLKGVDSTLKIQPAKLEDSAVYLCASSFSGGSPLHFGNGTRLTVT.

The V and J genes are TRBV5-4 and TRBJ2-1; the match to TRBD2 covers 11 bases. Germline V gene sequence: CDR1 SGHNT, CDR2 YYREEE (reference sequence). CDR3 length: 15 residues. Trimming took 0 bases from V and 5 from J; bases not matched to a gene: 1. The CDR3 loop reads CASSLAGLADNEQFF. The CDR3 DNA follows: TGTGCCAGCAGCTTGGCGGGACTAGCGGACAATGAGCAGTTCTTC. The full variable domain, in which reference TRBV5-4 and TRBJ2-1 provide the parts outside the CDR3, is ETGVTQSPTHLIKTRGQQVTLRCSSQSGHNTVSWYQQALGQGPQFIFQYYREEENGRGNFPPRFSGLQFPNYSSELNVNALELDDSALYLCASSLAGLADNEQFFGPGTRLTVL.

This clone was observed once. The chain has TRBV4-3 and TRBJ2-2, with D perhaps TRBD1 (5 bases). V lost 4 bases, J lost 1 base, and 7 bases lay in between. The CDR3 length is 14 residues. Germline V gives CDR1 LGHNA, CDR2 YSLEER. CDR3 residues: CASSRDRNTGELFF. The CDR3 region has the DNA TGCGCCAGCAGCCGCGACAGGAACACCGGGGAGCTGTTTTTT.

The chain links TRBV4-1 to TRBJ1-4; 7 nucleotides align to TRBD1. The length of the CDR3 is 15 residues. J gave up 6 bases and V 4 bases, and 8 bases lay outside the gene matches. Germline V gene data show CDR1 as MGHRA and CDR2 as YSYEKL. The CDR3 spells CASSPGQVPYEKLFF. CDR3 DNA sequence: TGCGCCAGCAGCCCTGGACAGGTTCCTTATGAAAAACTGTTTTTT.

This chain uses TRBV19 with TRBJ1-1, with 7 bases that match TRBD1. V trimming: 5 bases; J trimming: 6 bases; junction bases outside the gene matches: 9. The length of the CDR3 is 14 residues. Per germline, CDR1 LNHDA and CDR2 SQIVND (reference sequence). This CDR3 is CASSARQGLPEAFF. As DNA, the CDR3 is TGTGCCAGTAGTGCACGACAGGGTCTACCTGAAGCTTTCTTT.

At least ten counts were recorded for this clone. This rearrangement joins TRBV28 to TRBJ1-1, with a possible D match to TRBD1 (5 bases). The CDR3 is 14 amino acids. Germline CDR1 is MDHEN and CDR2 is SYDVKM. Deletions cut 5 bases from V and 0 bases from J, with 10 bases between. The CDR3 sequence is CASSRGGVNTEAFF. CDR3 coding DNA: TGTGCCAGCAGTAGGGGCGGGGTGAACACTGAAGCTTTCTTT.

The chain uses TRBV7-2 and TRBJ1-4; perhaps TRBD1 as D (5 bases). V lost 3 bases and J lost 6, with 11 bases in between. The germline V gene has CDR1 SGHTA and CDR2 FQGNSA. The CDR3 consists of 14 residues. The CDR3 is CASSLGGGDEKLFF. The CDR3 DNA sequence: TGTGCCAGCAGCTTGGGGGGTGGGGATGAAAAACTGTTTTTT.

This chain uses TRBV28 with TRBJ1-1; D perhaps matches TRBD1 (5 bases). Germline V gives CDR1 MDHEN, CDR2 SYDVKM. This CDR3 comprises 14 residues. V was shortened by 7 bases and J by 0 bases, with 12 bases between the two germline ends. The CDR3 sequence is CASTLGGMNTEAFF. Here the CDR3 DNA reads TGTGCCAGCACCCTTGGGGGGATGAACACTGAAGCTTTCTTT.

V gene TRBV9 combines with J gene TRBJ1-2; D perhaps matches TRBD1 (5 bases). The germline gives CDR1 SGDLS, CDR2 YYNGEE. With 1 base removed from V and 4 bases from J, the gap between germline ends came to 14 bases. The CDR3 covers 15 residues. The CDR3 loop is CASSVSGFGSYGYTF. The CDR3 DNA follows: TGTGCCAGCAGCGTATCAGGGTTCGGGAGCTATGGCTACACCTTC.

The chain carries TRBV7-2 and TRBJ2-7; TRBD1 aligns across 9 bases. There are 15 residues in the CDR3. Germline V lookup: CDR1 SGHTA, CDR2 FQGNSA. V shed 3 bases, J shed 4 bases, and the junction held 7 bases outside the gene matches. The CDR3 loop is CASSFVVQGAYEQYF. The CDR3 DNA is TGTGCCAGCAGCTTTGTCGTACAGGGGGCGTACGAGCAGTACTTC. The full variable domain, with the rest looked up from reference TRBV7-2 and TRBJ2-7, is GAGVSQSPSNKVTEKGKDVELRCDPISGHTALYWYRQSLGQGLEFLIYFQGNSAPDKSGLPSDRFSAERTGGSVSTLTIQRTQQEDSAVYLCASSFVVQGAYEQYFGPGTRLTVT.

This clone appeared a single time. V and J are TRBV9 and TRBJ2-7, with TRBD1 identical over 7 bases. The J segment lost 6 bases and the V segment lost 0 bases, leaving 3 bases of the junction unmatched. CDR1 and CDR2 (germline): SGDLS, YYNGEE. The CDR3 runs 13 residues. CDR3 protein: CASSVETGIEQYF. CDR3 nucleotides: TGTGCCAGCAGCGTAGAGACAGGGATCGAGCAGTACTTC.

V and J are TRBV6-2 or TRBV6-3 and TRBJ2-7, with 7 bases fitting TRBD2. Germline trimming cut 7 bases from V and 2 bases from J; bases unmatched to any gene: 11. This CDR3 spans 15 amino acids. Per the germline V gene, CDR1 is MNHEY and CDR2 is SVGEGT. The CDR3 sequence is CASIPLPGGTYEQYF. The DNA of the CDR3 is TGTGCCAGCATCCCCCTCCCGGGGGGTACCTACGAGCAGTACTTC.

The chain carries TRBV11-3 and TRBJ2-3; no definite D call. Per the germline V gene, CDR1 is SGHNT and CDR2 is YENEEA. The germline V and J ends were trimmed by 7 bases and 0 bases, with 11 bases remaining between them. This CDR3 has 14 amino acids. The CDR3 DNA reads as TGTGCCAGCACCCCTGGCAGGAGCACAGATACGCAGTATTTT. Encoded protein: CASTPGRSTDTQYF.